This T cell receptor beta chain was sequenced in a study of PD-L1 blockade in urothelial cancer. Details on this clone: No antigen is known for it.

Time point defined: peripheral blood 6 weeks after treatment start. Broader study findings: Below-median pretreatment blood TCR clonality predicted better survival.

Repertoires were generated with immunoSEQ multiplex PCR, while TCRdb's copy carries only in-frame clones and drops some. The table lists under 70,000 clones, roughly 90% of them singletons. Germline CDR1 and CDR2: LNHDA and SQIVND (reference sequence). The CDR3 spans 14 residues. The J segment lost 1 base and the V segment lost 5 bases, leaving 5 bases of the junction unmatched. J is TRBJ2-7 and V is TRBV19, with TRBD1 matching over 7 bases. The source was PBMCs, collected around atezolizumab (anti-PD-L1) treatment. The clonotype comes from a man between 60 and 75 years old with urothelial cancer. The CDR3 DNA sequence: TGTGCCAGTAGTTATACAGGGGAATCCTACGAGCAGTACTTC. It translates to CASSYTGESYEQYF.